This TCR beta chain was retrieved from a study of blood T cell repertoires in COVID-19. Across the whole study: Some COVID-19 samples were acute and others convalescent; all came from the United States, Italy and Spain. PBMCs, B-cell-depleted T cells, or T cells provided the cDNA or gDNA that made up the material.

In the original analysis: Estimation of nucleated cell counts relied on the amplification of reference gene primers. Clones were sequenced by immunoSEQ multiplex PCR, and TCRdb holds only the in-frame ones, with some missing. V and J calls and clone size come straight from that table; D and trimming were deduced from the DNA. The sample holds 200,000 to 250,000 clones, 88% seen once. V dropped 2 bases and J dropped 2 bases, with 11 bases sitting between them. The CDR3 extends over 15 amino acids. From germline, CDR1 is SGHRS and CDR2 YFSETQ. The sample was peripheral blood. This receptor was taken from a woman aged 55-69 years with acute or convalescent COVID-19. The chain combines TRBV5-1 with TRBJ2-1, with D perhaps matching TRBD1 (6 bases). CDR3 sequence reads: CASSFLGDTYNEQFF. CDR3 in DNA: TGCGCCAGCAGCTTCCTCGGGGACACCTACAATGAGCAGTTCTTC.